This TCR beta chain was sequenced during a study of blood T cell repertoires in COVID-19. As for the study in general: Italy, Spain and the United States were the sources of the convalescent and acute COVID-19 samples. From T cells, B-cell-depleted T cells, or PBMCs came the material, which was cDNA or gDNA.

V was shortened by 0 bases and J by 3 bases, with 6 bases between the two germline ends. The CDR3 has 12 amino acids. The germline V gene encodes CDR1 GTSNPN and CDR2 SVGIG (reference sequence). Repertoires were generated with immunoSEQ multiplex PCR, while TCRdb's copy carries only in-frame clones and drops some. The profile covers over 250,000 clones, with roughly 86% appearing a single time and approximately 1.8% taken by the ten largest. Recovered participants had two consecutive negative NP/OP PCR tests, healthcare professional clearance, or symptom resolution. This chain uses TRBV30 with TRBJ2-7; no definite D call. This sequence was found in a woman aged 55 to 70 who had recovered from COVID-19. Sample: PBMCs or T cells enriched from blood (not recorded which). CDR3 residues: CAWSVVGYEQYF. In DNA, the CDR3 is TGTGCCTGGAGTGTGGTCGGCTACGAGCAGTACTTC.